The rows below give T cell receptor beta chains drawn from one sample of a study of OX40 agonist ivuxolimab in advanced cancers. Generated by immunoSEQ multiplex PCR, the TCRdb table keeps only in-frame clones and is missing some. Counted here are roughly 70,000 clones, around 90% occurring once; the ten biggest clones make up around 2%. This specimen was CD4+ or CD8+ T cells sorted from blood, taken in a trial of the OX40 agonist ivuxolimab. The receptors come from an adult with an advanced solid tumor such as melanoma, head and neck, liver or kidney cancer. Both conserved end residues are part of each CDR3. Each record gives: clone size, V gene, J gene, D gene, CDR3 protein, CDR3 DNA. A D gene is named only where the DNA matches it firmly. The size of a clone is reported for some rows only, either as once, few or many, or as a class for expanded clones.

abundance: .; v_gene: TRBV5-1; j_gene: TRBJ2-2; d_gene: .; CDR3aa: CASRAGTNTGELFF; CDR3nt: TGCGCCAGCAGGGCAGGCACGAACACCGGGGAGCTGTTTTTT
abundance: .; v_gene: TRBV7-8; j_gene: TRBJ1-6; d_gene: TRBD1; CDR3aa: CASSPGQANSPLHF; CDR3nt: TGTGCCAGCAGCCCCGGACAGGCTAATTCACCCCTCCACTTT
abundance: .; v_gene: TRBV11-3; j_gene: TRBJ2-2; d_gene: .; CDR3aa: CASSLGGGHTGELFF; CDR3nt: TGTGCCAGCAGCTTAGGGGGGGGCCACACCGGGGAGCTGTTTTTT
abundance: .; v_gene: TRBV30; j_gene: TRBJ2-1; d_gene: .; CDR3aa: CAWSVDNEQFF; CDR3nt: TGTGCCTGGAGTGTAGACAATGAGCAGTTCTTC
abundance: .; v_gene: TRBV5-1; j_gene: TRBJ1-4; d_gene: .; CDR3aa: CASGIGGSATNEKLFF; CDR3nt: TGCGCCAGCGGAATAGGAGGGTCCGCAACTAATGAAAAACTGTTTTTT
abundance: .; v_gene: TRBV30; j_gene: TRBJ2-3; d_gene: .; CDR3aa: CACATRTDTQYF; CDR3nt: TGTGCCTGTGCTACGAGGACAGATACGCAGTATTTT
abundance: .; v_gene: TRBV19; j_gene: TRBJ2-1; d_gene: TRBD2; CDR3aa: CASSIQPYTSGTNEQFF; CDR3nt: TGTGCCAGTAGTATTCAACCGTATACTAGCGGGACAAATGAGCAGTTCTTC
abundance: .; v_gene: TRBV4-1; j_gene: TRBJ2-7; d_gene: .; CDR3aa: CASSQSRVMLLYEQYF; CDR3nt: TGCGCCAGCAGCCAATCCAGGGTCATGTTGCTCTACGAGCAGTACTTC
abundance: .; v_gene: TRBV4-1; j_gene: TRBJ2-1; d_gene: TRBD2; CDR3aa: CASRGGYEQFF; CDR3nt: TGCGCCAGCCGCGGGGGATATGAGCAGTTCTTC
abundance: .; v_gene: TRBV18; j_gene: TRBJ2-1; d_gene: .; CDR3aa: CASSAQGGNEQFF; CDR3nt: TGTGCCAGCTCAGCACAGGGCGGAAATGAGCAGTTCTTC
abundance: .; v_gene: TRBV6-5; j_gene: TRBJ1-4; d_gene: .; CDR3aa: CASSSTGPTEKLFF; CDR3nt: TGTGCCAGCAGTTCTACCGGCCCGACTGAAAAACTGTTTTTT
abundance: .; v_gene: TRBV19; j_gene: TRBJ2-3; d_gene: TRBD2; CDR3aa: CASSGGAPDTQYF; CDR3nt: TGTGCCAGTAGCGGGGGGGCCCCAGATACGCAGTATTTT
abundance: few; v_gene: TRBV4-1; j_gene: TRBJ1-1; d_gene: .; CDR3aa: CASSPLGRGNTEAFF; CDR3nt: TGCGCCAGCAGCCCCCTCGGACGGGGCAACACTGAAGCTTTCTTT
abundance: .; v_gene: TRBV28; j_gene: TRBJ2-5; d_gene: .; CDR3aa: CASSRLDTMKETQYF; CDR3nt: TGTGCCAGCAGTAGACTAGATACGATGAAAGAGACCCAGTACTTC
abundance: .; v_gene: TRBV9; j_gene: TRBJ2-1; d_gene: TRBD2; CDR3aa: CASSPSGRAYNEQFF; CDR3nt: TGTGCCAGCAGCCCTAGCGGGAGGGCTTACAATGAGCAGTTCTTC
abundance: .; v_gene: TRBV7-2; j_gene: TRBJ1-5; d_gene: .; CDR3aa: CASSLTGGGSQPQHF; CDR3nt: TGTGCCAGCAGCTTAACCGGCGGGGGGTCTCAGCCCCAGCATTTT
abundance: .; v_gene: TRBV11-3; j_gene: TRBJ2-3; d_gene: TRBD2; CDR3aa: CASSLGLAGAGTDTQYF; CDR3nt: TGTGCCAGCAGCTTAGGACTAGCGGGAGCGGGCACAGATACGCAGTATTTT
abundance: .; v_gene: TRBV18; j_gene: TRBJ2-5; d_gene: TRBD2; CDR3aa: CASSLGTSGSEETQYF; CDR3nt: TGTGCCAGCTCATTAGGCACTAGCGGGAGTGAAGAGACCCAGTACTTC
abundance: .; v_gene: TRBV18; j_gene: TRBJ2-5; d_gene: .; CDR3aa: CASSPDQQETQYF; CDR3nt: TGTGCCAGCTCACCAGACCAGCAAGAGACCCAGTACTTC
abundance: .; v_gene: TRBV11-1; j_gene: TRBJ1-6; d_gene: .; CDR3aa: CASSRGSSYNSPLHF; CDR3nt: TGTGCCAGCAGCCGAGGGAGCTCCTATAATTCACCCCTCCACTTT
abundance: .; v_gene: TRBV4-2; j_gene: TRBJ2-7; d_gene: TRBD1; CDR3aa: CASSPSSGQGGWSYF; CDR3nt: TGTGCCAGCAGCCCCTCCTCGGGACAGGGGGGATGGTCGTACTTC
abundance: .; v_gene: TRBV11-3; j_gene: TRBJ2-1; d_gene: .; CDR3aa: CASSGSLGGGDDEQFF; CDR3nt: TGTGCCAGCAGCGGCTCGTTGGGAGGGGGCGACGATGAGCAGTTCTTC
abundance: .; v_gene: TRBV6-9; j_gene: TRBJ1-2; d_gene: .; CDR3aa: CASSKEGIWRGYTF; CDR3nt: TGTGCCAGCAGCAAGGAAGGGATATGGCGCGGCTACACCTTC
abundance: .; v_gene: TRBV18; j_gene: TRBJ2-1; d_gene: .; CDR3aa: CASSPAGLSYNEQFF; CDR3nt: TGTGCCAGCTCACCGGCGGGACTCTCCTACAATGAGCAGTTCTTC
abundance: .; v_gene: TRBV7-2; j_gene: TRBJ2-7; d_gene: TRBD1; CDR3aa: CASSPRGGDEQYF; CDR3nt: TGTGCCAGCAGCCCCCGAGGGGGCGACGAGCAGTACTTC
abundance: .; v_gene: TRBV5-1; j_gene: TRBJ2-5; d_gene: .; CDR3aa: CASSLREETQYF; CDR3nt: TGCGCCAGCAGCTTGAGGGAGGAGACCCAGTACTTC
abundance: once; v_gene: TRBV18; j_gene: TRBJ2-3; d_gene: .; CDR3aa: CASSFGQITDTQYF; CDR3nt: TGTGCCAGCTCATTTGGACAGATCACAGATACGCAGTATTTT
abundance: once; v_gene: TRBV2; j_gene: TRBJ1-5; d_gene: TRBD1; CDR3aa: CASKGTARGGNQPQHF; CDR3nt: TGTGCCAGCAAAGGGACAGCCCGAGGGGGCAATCAGCCCCAGCATTTT
abundance: .; v_gene: TRBV19; j_gene: TRBJ1-2; d_gene: .; CDR3aa: CASSISWQGSYGYTF; CDR3nt: TGTGCCAGTAGTATATCGTGGCAGGGGTCATATGGCTACACCTTC
abundance: .; v_gene: TRBV7-9; j_gene: TRBJ1-1; d_gene: .; CDR3aa: CASSPPTELNTEAFF; CDR3nt: TGTGCCAGCAGCCCTCCGACAGAACTGAACACTGAAGCTTTCTTT
abundance: .; v_gene: TRBV5-4; j_gene: TRBJ2-7; d_gene: .; CDR3aa: CASSTPGGGEYEQYF; CDR3nt: TGTGCCAGCAGCACCCCTGGCGGAGGGGAATACGAGCAGTACTTC
abundance: few; v_gene: TRBV18; j_gene: TRBJ2-6; d_gene: TRBD1; CDR3aa: CASSSGTGAGANVLTF; CDR3nt: TGTGCCAGCTCGTCCGGGACAGGGGCTGGGGCCAACGTCCTGACTTTC
abundance: .; v_gene: TRBV29-1; j_gene: TRBJ2-1; d_gene: TRBD1; CDR3aa: CSVGAGGLYNEQFF; CDR3nt: TGCAGCGTTGGGGCAGGGGGCCTCTACAATGAGCAGTTCTTC
abundance: .; v_gene: TRBV10-2; j_gene: TRBJ2-7; d_gene: TRBD2; CDR3aa: CASTELAGGPLEQYF; CDR3nt: TGCGCCAGCACCGAACTAGCGGGAGGGCCGTTAGAGCAGTACTTC
abundance: once; v_gene: TRBV5-5; j_gene: TRBJ1-1; d_gene: TRBD1; CDR3aa: CASSWGGQSNTEAFF; CDR3nt: TGTGCCAGCAGCTGGGGGGGACAGAGCAACACTGAAGCTTTCTTT
abundance: .; v_gene: TRBV7-8; j_gene: TRBJ2-3; d_gene: .; CDR3aa: CASTKSGGAPRDTQYF; CDR3nt: TGTGCCAGCACCAAAAGCGGCGGGGCCCCTCGGGATACGCAGTATTTT
abundance: .; v_gene: TRBV19; j_gene: TRBJ1-1; d_gene: TRBD1; CDR3aa: CASSPRDSTEAFF; CDR3nt: TGTGCCAGTAGCCCGCGGGACAGCACTGAAGCTTTCTTT
abundance: few; v_gene: TRBV19; j_gene: TRBJ1-1; d_gene: TRBD1; CDR3aa: CASNRDRGNTEAFF; CDR3nt: TGTGCCAGTAATCGGGACAGGGGGAACACTGAAGCTTTCTTT
abundance: .; v_gene: TRBV5-1; j_gene: TRBJ1-6; d_gene: .; CDR3aa: CASSLESSYNSPLHF; CDR3nt: TGCGCCAGCAGCTTGGAAAGCTCCTATAATTCACCCCTCCACTTT
abundance: .; v_gene: TRBV6-5; j_gene: TRBJ1-6; d_gene: TRBD1; CDR3aa: CASSYSTGMNNSPLHF; CDR3nt: TGTGCCAGCAGTTACTCGACAGGGATGAATAATTCACCCCTCCACTTT
abundance: .; v_gene: TRBV10-2; j_gene: TRBJ2-1; d_gene: TRBD1; CDR3aa: CASTAGGRNEQFF; CDR3nt: TGCGCCAGCACCGCAGGGGGAAGAAATGAGCAGTTCTTC
abundance: .; v_gene: TRBV28; j_gene: TRBJ1-1; d_gene: TRBD1; CDR3aa: CASRPTAGTGVLVAFF; CDR3nt: TGTGCCAGCAGACCTACCGCCGGGACAGGGGTTCTGGTAGCTTTCTTT
abundance: .; v_gene: TRBV11-3; j_gene: TRBJ1-3; d_gene: .; CDR3aa: CASARGAGNTIYF; CDR3nt: TGTGCCAGCGCGAGGGGAGCTGGAAACACCATATATTTT
abundance: .; v_gene: TRBV28; j_gene: TRBJ1-2; d_gene: .; CDR3aa: CASRWGDYGYTF; CDR3nt: TGTGCCAGCAGATGGGGTGACTATGGCTACACCTTC
abundance: .; v_gene: TRBV10-3; j_gene: TRBJ2-2; d_gene: .; CDR3aa: CAISEPLGGELFF; CDR3nt: TGTGCCATCAGTGAGCCCCTTGGCGGGGAGCTGTTTTTT
abundance: .; v_gene: TRBV7-2; j_gene: TRBJ1-2; d_gene: .; CDR3aa: CASSPELRVYYGYTF; CDR3nt: TGTGCCAGCAGCCCAGAGTTGAGGGTTTACTATGGCTACACCTTC
abundance: .; v_gene: TRBV19; j_gene: TRBJ1-5; d_gene: .; CDR3aa: CASSIPPNQPQHF; CDR3nt: TGTGCCAGTAGTATCCCCCCGAATCAGCCCCAGCATTTT
abundance: .; v_gene: TRBV19; j_gene: TRBJ1-4; d_gene: .; CDR3aa: CASSYREGGEKLFF; CDR3nt: TGTGCCAGTAGTTACCGGGAGGGCGGTGAAAAACTGTTTTTT
abundance: .; v_gene: TRBV2; j_gene: TRBJ1-6; d_gene: .; CDR3aa: CASSDDTNSPLHF; CDR3nt: TGTGCCAGCAGTGATGATACGAATTCACCCCTCCACTTT
abundance: .; v_gene: TRBV5-1; j_gene: TRBJ2-1; d_gene: .; CDR3aa: CASSRTDADNEQFF; CDR3nt: TGCGCCAGCAGCAGGACAGACGCTGACAATGAGCAGTTCTTC
abundance: .; v_gene: TRBV7-6; j_gene: TRBJ2-1; d_gene: TRBD2; CDR3aa: CASSSGLAGGPSSYNEQFF; CDR3nt: TGTGCCAGCAGCTCAGGACTAGCGGGAGGGCCGTCCTCCTACAATGAGCAGTTCTTC
abundance: once; v_gene: TRBV6-1; j_gene: TRBJ1-2; d_gene: TRBD1; CDR3aa: CASSESGTANYGYTF; CDR3nt: TGTGCCAGCAGTGAGTCCGGGACAGCGAACTATGGCTACACCTTC
abundance: .; v_gene: TRBV5-5; j_gene: TRBJ2-3; d_gene: .; CDR3aa: CASSLIPGSTDTQYF; CDR3nt: TGTGCCAGCAGCTTGATTCCAGGGAGCACAGATACGCAGTATTTT